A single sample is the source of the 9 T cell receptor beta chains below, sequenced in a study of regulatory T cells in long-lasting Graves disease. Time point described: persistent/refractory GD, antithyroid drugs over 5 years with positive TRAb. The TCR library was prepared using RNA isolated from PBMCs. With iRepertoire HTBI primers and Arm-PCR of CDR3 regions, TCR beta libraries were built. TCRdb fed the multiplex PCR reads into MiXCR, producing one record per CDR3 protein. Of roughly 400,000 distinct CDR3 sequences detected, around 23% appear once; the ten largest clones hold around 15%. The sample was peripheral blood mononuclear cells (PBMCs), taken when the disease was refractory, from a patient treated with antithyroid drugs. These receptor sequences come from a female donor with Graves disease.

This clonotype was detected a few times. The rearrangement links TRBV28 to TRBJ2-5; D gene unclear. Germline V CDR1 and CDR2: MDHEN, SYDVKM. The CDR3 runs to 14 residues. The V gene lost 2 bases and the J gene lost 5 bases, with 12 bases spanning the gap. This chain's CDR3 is CASSLGPLGETQYF. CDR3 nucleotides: TGTGCCAGCAGTTTAGGGCCCCTGGGCGAGACCCAGTACTTC.

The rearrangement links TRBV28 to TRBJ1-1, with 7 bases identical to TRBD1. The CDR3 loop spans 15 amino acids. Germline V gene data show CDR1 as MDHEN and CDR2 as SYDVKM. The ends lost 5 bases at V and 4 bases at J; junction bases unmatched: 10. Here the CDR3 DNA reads TGTGCCAGCAGTCGTTGGGACTACAGGGGCACTGAAGCTTTCTTT. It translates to CASSRWDYRGTEAFF.

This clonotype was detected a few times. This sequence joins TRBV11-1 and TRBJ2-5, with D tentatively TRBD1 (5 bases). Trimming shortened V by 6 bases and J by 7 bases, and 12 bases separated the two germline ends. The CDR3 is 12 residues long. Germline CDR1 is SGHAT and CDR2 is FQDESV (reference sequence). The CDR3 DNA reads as TGTGCCAGCAGTACTGGGGCAGGGACCCAGTACTTC. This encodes CASSTGAGTQYF.

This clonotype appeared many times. The CDR3 DNA is TGTGCCAGCCTAACCGGCGGTGAGCGCTCCTACGAGCAGTACTTC. Protein sequence: CASLTGGERSYEQYF. This rearrangement joins TRBV6-1 to TRBJ2-7; D unclear. The germline CDR1 and CDR2 sequences are MNHNS and SASEGT. Trimming left V 8 bases short and J 0 bases short, with 17 bases between. This CDR3 region has 15 residues.

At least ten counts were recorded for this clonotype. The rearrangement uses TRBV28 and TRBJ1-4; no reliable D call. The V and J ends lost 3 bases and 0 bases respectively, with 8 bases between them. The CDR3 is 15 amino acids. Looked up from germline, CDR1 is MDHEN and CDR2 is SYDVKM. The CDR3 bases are TGTGCCAGCAGTTTTTCGGCAGCAACTAATGAAAAACTGTTTTTT. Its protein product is CASSFSAATNEKLFF.

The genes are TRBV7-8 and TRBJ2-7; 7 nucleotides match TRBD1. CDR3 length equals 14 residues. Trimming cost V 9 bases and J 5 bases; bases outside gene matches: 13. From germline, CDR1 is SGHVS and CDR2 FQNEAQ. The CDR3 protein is CARNLQGIRDEQYF. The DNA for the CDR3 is TGTGCCAGGAACCTACAGGGGATAAGAGACGAGCAGTACTTC.

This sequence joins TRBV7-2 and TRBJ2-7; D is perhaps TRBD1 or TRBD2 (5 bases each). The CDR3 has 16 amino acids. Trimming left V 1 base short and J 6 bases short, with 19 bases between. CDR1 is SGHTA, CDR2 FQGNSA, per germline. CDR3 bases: TGTGCCAGCAGCTTAGGGCCCACGGGACGCCTTCCCGAGCAGTACTTC. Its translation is CASSLGPTGRLPEQYF.

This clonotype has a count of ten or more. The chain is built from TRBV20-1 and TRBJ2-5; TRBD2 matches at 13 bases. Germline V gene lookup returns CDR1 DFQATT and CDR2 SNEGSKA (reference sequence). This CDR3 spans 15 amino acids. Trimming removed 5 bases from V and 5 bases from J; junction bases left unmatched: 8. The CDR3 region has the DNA TGCAGTGCTTCCGGACTAGCGGGAGAATTGGAGACCCAGTACTTC. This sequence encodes CSASGLAGELETQYF.

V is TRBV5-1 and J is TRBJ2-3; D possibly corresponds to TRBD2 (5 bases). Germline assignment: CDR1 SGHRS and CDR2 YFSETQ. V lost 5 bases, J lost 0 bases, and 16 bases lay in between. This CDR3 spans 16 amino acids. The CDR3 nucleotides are TGCGCCAGCAGTGAGGGAGCGCATAAAAGCACAGATACGCAGTATTTT. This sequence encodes CASSEGAHKSTDTQYF. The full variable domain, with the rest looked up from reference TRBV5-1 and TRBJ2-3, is KAGVTQTPRYLIKTRGQQVTLSCSPISGHRSVSWYQQTPGQGLQFLFEYFSETQRNKGNFPGRFSGRQFSNSRSEMNVSTLELGDSALYLCASSEGAHKSTDTQYFGPGTRLTVL.